The clone carrying this T cell receptor beta chain was seen only a few times. These data are taken from a study of shared clonotypes between healthy human individuals. In the study overall: Participating donors consisted of two women and a few men aged 18 to 49.

Healthy and HIV-negative, the adult donors had no recent acute infections or vaccinations. The sequencing of unsorted PBMC DNA took place on ten immunoSEQ deep assay plates. Per the original methods: Filtering differed since immunoSEQ provided only junctions, with no quality scores. Using immunoSEQ multiplex PCR, the repertoire was profiled, and TCRdb retains in-frame clones only, with some absent. V, J and clone size were drawn from that table, and D and trimming were deduced from the DNA. The sample records about 470,000 clones, about four fifths being singletons. Germline CDR1 reads SGHAT; CDR2 reads FQNNGV. There are 13 residues in the CDR3. V lost 3 bases and J 5 bases, leaving 10 bases between the germline ends.

The clonotype originates from a woman aged 40-49 years in good health. Some clones in this sample may be carry-over from other donors' samples. Material: PBMCs. The chain is built from TRBV11-2 and TRBJ2-5; a weak D match, TRBD2 (5 bases). The CDR3 region has the DNA TGTGCCAGCAGCTTCGCGGGTGGCGAGACCCAGTACTTC. Its translation is CASSFAGGETQYF. The whole variable domain, remainder taken from reference TRBV11-2 and TRBJ2-5, is EAGVAQSPRYKIIEKRQSVAFWCNPISGHATLYWYQQILGQGPKLLIQFQNNGVVDDSQLPKDRFSAERLKGVDSTLKIQPAKLEDSAVYLCASSFAGGETQYFGPGTRLLVL.